These T cell receptor beta chains were read from a single sample in a study of blood T cell repertoires in COVID-19. Sequenced by immunoSEQ multiplex PCR; TCRdb stores in-frame clones only, minus some. This sample has about 78,000 clones, with around four fifths found just once. Sequencing was performed on peripheral blood. Every receptor here comes from a human donor in a cohort sampled during active COVID-19. Both conserved end residues are part of each CDR3. Each record gives: CDR3 protein, CDR3 DNA, D gene, clone size, J gene, V gene. D genes are given only for firm matches. Clone size is stated in some rows and not others, as once, few, many or a class when expanded.

CASSLTGNLNYGYTF,TGTGCCAGCAGTTTGACAGGGAACCTTAACTATGGCTACACCTTC,TRBD1,.,TRBJ1-2,TRBV6-5
CASSLHNYGYTF,TGTGCCAGCAGCTTACATAACTATGGCTACACCTTC,.,.,TRBJ1-2,TRBV5-8
CASSLDRGGETQYF,TGCGCCAGCAGCTTGGACAGGGGTGGGGAGACCCAGTACTTC,TRBD1,once,TRBJ2-5,TRBV5-1
CASSVEPGPGGEETQYF,TGTGCCAGCAGCGTAGAACCGGGACCGGGAGGGGAAGAGACCCAGTACTTC,TRBD2,.,TRBJ2-5,TRBV9
CASSLGLNNEQFF,TGCGCCAGCAGCCTGGGACTTAACAATGAGCAGTTCTTC,.,once,TRBJ2-1,TRBV5-1
CASSRQGTNEKLFF,TGTGCCAGCTCACGTCAGGGAACTAATGAAAAACTGTTTTTT,.,few,TRBJ1-4,TRBV18
CASSQDIQGLGNSPLHF,TGTGCCAGCAGCCAAGACATACAGGGCTTAGGTAATTCACCCCTCCACTTT,.,.,TRBJ1-6,TRBV4-2
CASSMGAYQPQHF,TGTGCCAGCAGTATGGGGGCCTATCAGCCCCAGCATTTT,.,few,TRBJ1-5,TRBV5-4
CASSGGGGSEQYF,TGTGCCAGCAGCGGCGGAGGGGGCTCCGAGCAGTACTTC,.,.,TRBJ2-7,TRBV9
CASSLWTGGHEKLFF,TGTGCCAGCAGCTTGTGGACAGGGGGCCATGAAAAACTGTTTTTT,TRBD1,.,TRBJ1-4,TRBV5-4
CASSQPGGAREQYF,TGTGCCAGCAGCCAGCCGGGGGGGGCGAGAGAGCAGTACTTC,TRBD2,.,TRBJ2-7,TRBV14
CASSYGMTVNGYTF,TGTGCCAGCAGTTACGGGATGACAGTTAATGGCTACACCTTC,.,.,TRBJ1-2,TRBV6-5
CASVSGQKKTTSPLHF,TGTGCCAGCGTATCAGGCCAGAAGAAAACAACCTCACCCCTCCACTTT,.,.,TRBJ1-6,TRBV2
CASSTSGTSDTEAFF,TGCGCCAGCAGCACTTCCGGGACATCCGACACTGAAGCTTTCTTT,.,.,TRBJ1-1,TRBV5-1
CASRETGDSSEQYF,TGTGCCAGCAGGGAAACCGGGGACTCAAGCGAGCAGTACTTC,.,few,TRBJ2-7,TRBV5-6
CASSATGTGEQHF,TGTGCCAGCAGCGCGACTGGGACAGGGGAACAGCATTTT,TRBD1,.,TRBJ1-5,TRBV9
CASSVAGVGGNTIYF,TGCGCCAGCAGCGTGGCGGGGGTTGGTGGAAACACCATATATTTT,.,once,TRBJ1-3,TRBV5-1
CSASGADATNEKLFF,TGCAGTGCTAGTGGGGCAGATGCAACTAATGAAAAACTGTTTTTT,.,.,TRBJ1-4,TRBV20-1
CASSYDSYGYTF,TGTGCCAGCAGTTATGACAGCTATGGCTACACCTTC,.,.,TRBJ1-2,TRBV6-5
CAIGLGGETQYF,TGTGCCATCGGACTAGGAGGGGAGACCCAGTACTTC,TRBD2,.,TRBJ2-5,TRBV10-3
CASSLGQGTIGSPLHF,TGCGCCAGCAGCTTAGGACAGGGAACTATCGGTTCACCCCTCCACTTT,TRBD1,few,TRBJ1-6,TRBV5-1
CASSVYASGDQETQYF,TGTGCCAGCAGCGTATACGCTAGCGGGGATCAAGAGACCCAGTACTTC,TRBD2,.,TRBJ2-5,TRBV9
CASSPHQAGANVLTF,TGTGCCAGCAGCCCCCATCAGGCTGGGGCCAACGTCCTGACTTTC,.,.,TRBJ2-6,TRBV6-2/TRBV6-3
CASSPSGNTEAFF,TGTGCCAGCTCACCTTCCGGGAACACTGAAGCTTTCTTT,.,.,TRBJ1-1,TRBV18
CASSYSFAGDTEAFF,TGTGCCAGCAGTTACTCCTTTGCGGGGGACACTGAAGCTTTCTTT,.,.,TRBJ1-1,TRBV6-5
CASSESETQYF,TGTGCCAGCAGTGAATCGGAGACCCAGTACTTC,.,.,TRBJ2-5,TRBV2
CASSVADRSTGELFF,TGTGCCAGCAGCGTAGCGGACAGAAGCACCGGGGAGCTGTTTTTT,.,.,TRBJ2-2,TRBV7-6
CATSLAGNTDTQYF,TGTGCCACCAGCCTAGCGGGGAACACAGATACGCAGTATTTT,TRBD2,.,TRBJ2-3,TRBV24-1
CASSLGAGVMNTEAFF,TGTGCCAGCAGCTTGGGGGCGGGTGTCATGAACACTGAAGCTTTCTTT,.,once,TRBJ1-1,TRBV5-4
CASNKDTQETQYF,TGTGCCAGTAACAAGGACACACAAGAGACCCAGTACTTC,.,.,TRBJ2-5,TRBV2